The clone carrying this T cell receptor (beta chain) came up once. Original handling: It was from reference gene primer amplification that nucleated cell counts were estimated. Measured with immunoSEQ multiplex PCR; TCRdb has only the in-frame clones, and not every one. V and J calls and clone size are those listed in that table; D and trimming were worked out from the DNA. The repertoire holds 250,000 to 400,000 clones, with 75% to 90% as singletons. Seattle patients were enrolled while actively infected and followed longitudinally. These data are taken from a study of blood T cell repertoires in COVID-19. Study at large: PBMCs, B-cell-depleted T cells, or T cells were the source of the cDNA or gDNA that made up the material.

Germline lookup yields CDR1 SGHRS and CDR2 YFSETQ. This CDR3 is built from 17 residues. The germline V and J ends were trimmed by 0 bases and 3 bases, with 18 bases remaining between them. This TCR was recovered from a woman aged 25-40 years with COVID-19, enrolled during active disease. Sequencing used peripheral blood. The chain has TRBV5-1 and TRBJ1-1; a possible D gene is TRBD1 (5 bases). The DNA for the CDR3 is TGCGCCAGCAGCTTGGATGGGATGCAGGGTTTGGACACTGAAGCTTTCTTT. This translates into CASSLDGMQGLDTEAFF.